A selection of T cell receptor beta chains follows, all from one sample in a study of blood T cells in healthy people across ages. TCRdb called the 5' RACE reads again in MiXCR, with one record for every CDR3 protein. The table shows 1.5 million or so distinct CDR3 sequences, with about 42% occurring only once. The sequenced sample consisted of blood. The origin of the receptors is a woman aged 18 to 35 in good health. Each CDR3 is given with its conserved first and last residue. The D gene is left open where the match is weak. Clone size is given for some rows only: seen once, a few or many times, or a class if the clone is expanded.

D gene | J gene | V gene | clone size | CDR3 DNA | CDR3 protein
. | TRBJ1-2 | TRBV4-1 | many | TGCGCCAGCAGCCAAGGTACAACGGACACTTGGGGCTACACCTTC | CASSQGTTDTWGYTF
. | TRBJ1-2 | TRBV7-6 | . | TGTGCCAGCAGCTTATATCAGAGCGATGGCTACACCTTC | CASSLYQSDGYTF
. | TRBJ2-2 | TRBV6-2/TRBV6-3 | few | TGTGCCAGCAGTTACGTTTCCGGGGAGCTGTTTTTT | CASSYVSGELFF
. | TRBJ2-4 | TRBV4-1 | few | TGCGCCAGCAGCCAAGGACCGGTAGCCAAAAACATTCAGTACTTC | CASSQGPVAKNIQYF
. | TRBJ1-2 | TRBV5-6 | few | TGTGCCAGCAGGCCCCCCGGCCCGGGACTGAGATATGGCTACACCTTC | CASRPPGPGLRYGYTF
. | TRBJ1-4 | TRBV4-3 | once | TGCGCCAGCAGCCAAGATGGTATGGGAGATGAAAAACTGTTTTTT | CASSQDGMGDEKLFF
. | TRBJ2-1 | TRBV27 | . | TGTGCCAGCAGTTTTTCCGGGGCCTGGGTTGAGCAGTTCTTC | CASSFSGAWVEQFF
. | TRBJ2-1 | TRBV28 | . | TGTGCCAGCACCCCTAGGGATTTGGATGAGCAGTTCTTC | CASTPRDLDEQFF
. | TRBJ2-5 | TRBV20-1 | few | TGCAGTGCTAGGCGGAGGGGAGAGACCCAGTACTTC | CSARRRGETQYF
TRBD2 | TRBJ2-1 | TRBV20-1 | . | TGCAGTGCTAGAAGCCTAGCGGGATCAATAAGGGAGCAGTTCTTC | CSARSLAGSIREQFF
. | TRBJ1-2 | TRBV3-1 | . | TGTGCCAGCGGTCAGGAGGGCGACTATGGCTACACCTTC | CASGQEGDYGYTF
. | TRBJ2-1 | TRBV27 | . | TGTGCCAGCAGACTAGGGACTGTCGGCTACAATGAGCAGTTCTTC | CASRLGTVGYNEQFF
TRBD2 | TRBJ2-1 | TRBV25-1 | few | TGTGCCAGCAGTTTTAGCGGGAGTCCCTACAATGAGCAGTTCTTC | CASSFSGSPYNEQFF
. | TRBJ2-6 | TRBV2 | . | TGTGCCAGGGTGGGGACTGGGGCCAACGTCCTGACTTTC | CARVGTGANVLTF
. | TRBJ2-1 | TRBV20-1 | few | TGCAGTGCTAGGAAGGGGATCTCCTACAATGAGCAGTTCTTC | CSARKGISYNEQFF
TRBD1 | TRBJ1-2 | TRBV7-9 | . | TGTGCCAGCAGCTCAGTTACGGGGACAGTCTCTAACTATGGCTACACCTTC | CASSSVTGTVSNYGYTF
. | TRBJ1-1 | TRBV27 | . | TGTGCCAGCAGTCCCCCATGGCAAGGCACTGAAGCTTTCTTT | CASSPPWQGTEAFF
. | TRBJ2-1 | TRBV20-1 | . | TGCAGTGCTAGAGGGGTAAGCGGAGCCTCCTACAATGAGCAGTTCTTC | CSARGVSGASYNEQFF
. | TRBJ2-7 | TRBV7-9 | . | TGTGCCAGCAGCACTCGCGGGGAGCAGTACTTC | CASSTRGEQYF
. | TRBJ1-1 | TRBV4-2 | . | TGTGCCAGCAGCCAAGGGGAGGGGTCGGACACTGAAGCTTTCTTT | CASSQGEGSDTEAFF
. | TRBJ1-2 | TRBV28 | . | TGTGCCAGCACTACTCAGGCAGGGACAAATGGTTACACCTTC | CASTTQAGTNGYTF
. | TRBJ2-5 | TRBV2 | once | TGTGCCAGTGGCCAAAATGGGGGAGAGACCCAGTACTTC | CASGQNGGETQYF
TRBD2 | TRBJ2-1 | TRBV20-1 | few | TGCAGTGGTAGCGGGAGCCACAATGAGCAGTTCTTC | CSGSGSHNEQFF
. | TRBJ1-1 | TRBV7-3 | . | TGTGCCAGCAGTGCCCAGGGTCTCGCTGAAGCTTTCTTT | CASSAQGLAEAFF
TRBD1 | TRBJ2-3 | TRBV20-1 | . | TGCAGTGCTAGAACCCGACAGGGGGGCACAGATACGCAGTATTTT | CSARTRQGGTDTQYF
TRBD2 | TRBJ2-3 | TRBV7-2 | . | TGTGCCAGCAACCGAGTAGCGGGGGCCTTCACAGATACGCAGTATTTT | CASNRVAGAFTDTQYF
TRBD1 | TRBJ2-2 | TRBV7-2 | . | TGTGCCAGCAGCTCCCGACAGGGGAAGAAAGGCGGGGAGCTGTTTTTT | CASSSRQGKKGGELFF
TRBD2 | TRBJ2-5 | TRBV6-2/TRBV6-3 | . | TGTGCCAGCTCGGCGGGAGCAGAGACCCAGTACTTC | CASSAGAETQYF
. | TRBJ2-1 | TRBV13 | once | TGTGCCGGCACGGGAGAGGGCCACTCCTACAATGAGCAGTTCTTC | CAGTGEGHSYNEQFF
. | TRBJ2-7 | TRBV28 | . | TGTGCCAGCAGCGTAGAAGGGCGGGGACCCTACGAGCAGTACTTC | CASSVEGRGPYEQYF
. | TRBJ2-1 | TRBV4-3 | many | TGCGCCAGCAGCCACCGTAAAAGTGAGCAGTTCTTC | CASSHRKSEQFF
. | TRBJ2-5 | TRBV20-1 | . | TGCAGTGCTCATCGGGAGTCCGGCGAGACCCAGTACTTC | CSAHRESGETQYF
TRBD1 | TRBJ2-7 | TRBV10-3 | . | TGTGCCATCAGCCGGGACAGTGGCTACGAGCAGTACTTC | CAISRDSGYEQYF
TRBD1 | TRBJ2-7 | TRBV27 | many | TGTGCCAGCAGTTTAAGGGGGCGGTCCTACGAGCAGTACTTC | CASSLRGRSYEQYF
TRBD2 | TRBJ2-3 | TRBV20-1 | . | TGCAGTGCCAGGCCGGGACTAGCGTCAGATACGCAGTATTTT | CSARPGLASDTQYF
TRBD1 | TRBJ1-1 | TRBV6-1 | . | TGTGCCAGCAGGATCCCGACAGGGATAGGCCCTGAAGCTTTCTTT | CASRIPTGIGPEAFF
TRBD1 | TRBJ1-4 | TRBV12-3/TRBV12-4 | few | TGTGCCAGCAAGCCGGGACAGGGTGGTGAAAAACTGTTTTTT | CASKPGQGGEKLFF
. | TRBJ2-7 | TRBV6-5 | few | TGTGCCAGCAGTTACAGGACCCTTCATGGGTCCTACGAGCAGTACTTC | CASSYRTLHGSYEQYF
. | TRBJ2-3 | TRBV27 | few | TGTGCCAGCCGGGACACCGAGGCAGATACGCAGTATTTT | CASRDTEADTQYF
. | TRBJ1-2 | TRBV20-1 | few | TGCAGTGCTATGGAGAACTATGGCTACACCTTC | CSAMENYGYTF
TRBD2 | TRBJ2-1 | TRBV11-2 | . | TGTGCCAGCAGCTTAGCTAGCGGGGGGTGCAATGAGCAGTTCTTC | CASSLASGGCNEQFF